This T cell receptor beta chain is from a study of shared clonotypes between healthy human individuals. This clone was recorded a few times. The data were produced by immunoSEQ multiplex PCR, yet TCRdb's version contains in-frame clones alone and is incomplete. The table lists 80,000 to 100,000 clones, 60% to 70% of them singletons. V lost 0 bases and J lost 0, with 6 bases in between. The CDR3 covers 16 residues. Germline V lookup: CDR1 LGHNA, CDR2 YNFKEQ. This chain connects TRBV4-2 to TRBJ2-6, with D hard to call. The origin of this receptor is a man in his thirties or forties in good health. The material sequenced was memory CD8+ T cells sorted from blood. Subset meaning: CD45RO+ cells pooled with CCR7-negative TemRA cells. The CDR3 spells CASSQDTGSGANVLTF. CDR3 sequence (DNA): TGTGCCAGCAGCCAAGATACGGGCTCTGGGGCCAACGTCCTGACTTTC.